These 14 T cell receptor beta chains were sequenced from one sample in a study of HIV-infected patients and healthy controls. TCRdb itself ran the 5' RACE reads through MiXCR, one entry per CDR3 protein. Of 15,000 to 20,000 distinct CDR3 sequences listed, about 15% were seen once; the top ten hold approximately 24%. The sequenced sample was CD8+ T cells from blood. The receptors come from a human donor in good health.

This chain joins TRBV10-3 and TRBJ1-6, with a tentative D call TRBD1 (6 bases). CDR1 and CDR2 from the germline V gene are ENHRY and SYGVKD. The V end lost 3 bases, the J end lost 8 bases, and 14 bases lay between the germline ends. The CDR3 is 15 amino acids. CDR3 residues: CAISDHRETDSPLHF. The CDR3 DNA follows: TGTGCCATCAGTGACCACAGGGAAACGGATTCACCCCTCCACTTT.

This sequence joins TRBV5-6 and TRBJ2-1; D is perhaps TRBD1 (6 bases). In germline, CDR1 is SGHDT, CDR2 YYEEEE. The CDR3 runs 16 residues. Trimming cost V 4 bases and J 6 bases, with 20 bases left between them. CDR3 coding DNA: TGTGCCAGCAGCCGCGCCGGGACATCCGTCTTCAATGAGCAGTTCTTC. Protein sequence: CASSRAGTSVFNEQFF.

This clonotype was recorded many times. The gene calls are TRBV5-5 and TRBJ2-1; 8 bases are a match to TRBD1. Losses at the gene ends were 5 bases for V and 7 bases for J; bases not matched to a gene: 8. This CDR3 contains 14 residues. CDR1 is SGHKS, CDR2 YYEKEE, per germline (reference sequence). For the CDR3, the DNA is TGTGCCAGCAGGGTCGGGACAGGTGTAAATGAGCAGTTCTTC. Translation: CASRVGTGVNEQFF.

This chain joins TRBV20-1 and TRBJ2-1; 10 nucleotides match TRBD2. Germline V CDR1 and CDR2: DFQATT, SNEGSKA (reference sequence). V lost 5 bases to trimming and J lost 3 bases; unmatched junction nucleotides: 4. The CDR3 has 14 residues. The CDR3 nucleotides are TGCAGTGCTTGGACTAGCGGTCTCTACAATGAGCAGTTCTTC. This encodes CSAWTSGLYNEQFF.

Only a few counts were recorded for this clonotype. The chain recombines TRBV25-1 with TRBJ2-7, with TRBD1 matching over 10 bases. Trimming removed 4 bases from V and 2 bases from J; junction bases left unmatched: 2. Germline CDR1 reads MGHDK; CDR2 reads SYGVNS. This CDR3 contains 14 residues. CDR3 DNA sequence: TGTGCCAGCAGTGCCGGGACAGGGGCCTACGAGCAGTACTTC. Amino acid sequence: CASSAGTGAYEQYF.

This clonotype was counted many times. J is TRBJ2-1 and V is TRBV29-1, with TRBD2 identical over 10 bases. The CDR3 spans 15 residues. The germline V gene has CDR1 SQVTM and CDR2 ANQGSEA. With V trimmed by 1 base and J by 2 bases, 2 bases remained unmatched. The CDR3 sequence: CSVEGGTSAYNEQFF. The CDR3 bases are TGCAGCGTTGAAGGTGGGACTAGCGCCTACAATGAGCAGTTCTTC.

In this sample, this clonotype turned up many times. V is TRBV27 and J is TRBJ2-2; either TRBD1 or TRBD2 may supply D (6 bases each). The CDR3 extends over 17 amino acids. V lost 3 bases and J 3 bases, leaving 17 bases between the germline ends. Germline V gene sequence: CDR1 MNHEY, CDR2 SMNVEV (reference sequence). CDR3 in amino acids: CASSLTAGGRDTGELFF. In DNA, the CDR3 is TGTGCCAGCAGTTTGACTGCCGGGGGCCGAGACACCGGGGAGCTGTTTTTT.

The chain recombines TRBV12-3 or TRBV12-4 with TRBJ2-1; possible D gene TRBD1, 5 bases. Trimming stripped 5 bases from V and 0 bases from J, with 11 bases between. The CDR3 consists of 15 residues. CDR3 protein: CASSPGWGSYNEQFF. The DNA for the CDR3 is TGTGCCAGCAGTCCAGGGTGGGGCTCCTACAATGAGCAGTTCTTC.

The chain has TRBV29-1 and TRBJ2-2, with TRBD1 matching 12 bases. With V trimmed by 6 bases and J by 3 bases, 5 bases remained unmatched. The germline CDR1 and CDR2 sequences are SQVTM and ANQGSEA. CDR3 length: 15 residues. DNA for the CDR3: TGCAGCGTGGGGGGACAGGGGGCGTACACCGGGGAGCTGTTTTTT. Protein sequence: CSVGGQGAYTGELFF.

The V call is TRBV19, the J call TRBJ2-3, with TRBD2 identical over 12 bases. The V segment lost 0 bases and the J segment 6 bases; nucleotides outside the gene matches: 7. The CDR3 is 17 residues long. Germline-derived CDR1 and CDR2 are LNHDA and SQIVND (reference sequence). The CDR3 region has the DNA TGTGCCAGTAGTATAGATAGCCTAGCGGGGGGGCTGGATACGCAGTATTTT. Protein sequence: CASSIDSLAGGLDTQYF.

CDR3 bases: TGTGCCAGCAGCCAGGACGGCCCGGATGAAAAACTGTTTTTT. It specifies CASSQDGPDEKLFF. This chain connects TRBV7-9 to TRBJ1-4; D is unclear. This CDR3 contains 14 residues. Germline V CDR1 and CDR2: SEHNR, FQNEAQ (reference sequence). V was clipped by 5 bases and J by 6 bases, with 13 bases between them.

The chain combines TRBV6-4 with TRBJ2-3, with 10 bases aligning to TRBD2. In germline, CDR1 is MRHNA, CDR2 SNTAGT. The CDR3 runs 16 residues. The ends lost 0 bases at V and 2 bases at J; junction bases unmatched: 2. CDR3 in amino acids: CASSDSSGRATDTQYF. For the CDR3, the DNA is TGTGCCAGCAGTGACTCGAGCGGGAGGGCCACAGATACGCAGTATTTT.

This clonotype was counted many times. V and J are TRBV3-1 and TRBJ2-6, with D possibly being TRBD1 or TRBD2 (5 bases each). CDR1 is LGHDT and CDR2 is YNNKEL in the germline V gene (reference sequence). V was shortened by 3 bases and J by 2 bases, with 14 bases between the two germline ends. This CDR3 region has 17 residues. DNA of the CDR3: TGTGCCAGCAGCCATCCCGGGGCGGAAACTGGGGCCAACGTCCTGACTTTC. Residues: CASSHPGAETGANVLTF.

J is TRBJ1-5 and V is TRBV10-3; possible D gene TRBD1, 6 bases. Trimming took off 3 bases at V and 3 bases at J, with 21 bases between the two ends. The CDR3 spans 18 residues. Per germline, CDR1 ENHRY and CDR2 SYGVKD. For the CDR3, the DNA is TGTGCCATCAGTGAAACGGGAAGGGCAGGGGAAAACAATCAGCCCCAGCATTTT. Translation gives CAISETGRAGENNQPQHF.